The present entry profiles one T cell receptor beta chain with its context. As yet, its antigen is unknown. There are 17 residues in the CDR3. The V segment lost 4 bases and the J segment 4 bases; nucleotides outside the gene matches: 16. Germline V lookup: CDR1 MDHEN, CDR2 SYDVKM. This entry belongs to a study of T-cell reconstitution after alpha-beta-depleted transplantation in children. General study points: A year post-transplant, T-cell counts and diversity derived mostly from newly produced T cells. From surviving recipient T cells and thymic progenitors came the high day-60 TCRbeta diversity observed in some patients. Several hundred rapidly expanded clones from non-depleted graft cells reportedly supplied alpha-beta T cells about two months post-transplant.

Preparing the TCRbeta library involved the use of unique molecular identifiers. A single record per CDR3 protein comes from TCRdb applying MiXCR to the PCR reads. The table records about a million distinct CDR3 sequences, 25% to 30% of them present only once. The chain joins TRBV28 to TRBJ2-7; TRBD1 agrees at 7 bases. The sample here was PBMCs, mostly from graft donor cells, taken 360 days after TCRalphabeta/CD19-depleted stem cell transplant. This receptor was identified in a boy under three years old who had a stem cell transplant for SCID, so the T cells may come from the graft donor. CDR3 bases: TGTGCCAGCAGTTCGCCTTCCTGGACAGGAGGTTCGTACGAGCAGTACTTC. Encoded protein: CASSSPSWTGGSYEQYF. Complete variable domain (other parts from reference TRBV28 and TRBJ2-7): DVKVTQSSRYLVKRTGEKVFLECVQDMDHENMFWYRQDPGLGLRLIYFSYDVKMKEKGDIPEGYSVSREKKERFSLILESASTNQTSMYLCASSSPSWTGGSYEQYFGPGTRLTVT.